This passage covers 5 T cell receptor beta chains from one sample sequenced in a study of blood T cell repertoires in COVID-19. The data were produced by immunoSEQ multiplex PCR, yet TCRdb's version contains in-frame clones alone and is incomplete. The sample lists under 300,000 clones, approximately 86% occurring once. Source material: peripheral blood. Receptors were obtained from a man aged 55 to 70 who had recovered from COVID-19.

This clone was found once. The chain carries TRBV12-3 or TRBV12-4 and TRBJ1-2; D is unclear. With 8 bases removed from V and 6 bases from J, the gap between germline ends came to 13 bases. CDR3 length: 12 amino acids. The CDR3 DNA follows: TGTGCCAGCTTGCACAGCATTAATGGCTACACCTTC. Protein sequence: CASLHSINGYTF.

The rearrangement joins TRBV14 to TRBJ2-7; D is possibly TRBD1 (5 bases). V was cut by 1 base and J by 0 bases, with 7 bases left in between. This CDR3 is built from 14 residues. The germline CDR1 and CDR2 sequences are SGHDN and FVKESK. CDR3 protein: CASSQGTGSYEQYV. For the CDR3, the DNA is TGTGCCAGCAGCCAAGGAACAGGCTCCTACGAGCAGTACGTC.

The chain combines TRBV11-2 with TRBJ2-7, with D perhaps TRBD2 (6 bases). The V gene lost 2 bases and the J gene lost 4 bases, with 15 bases spanning the gap. This CDR3 contains 15 residues. Germline V gives CDR1 SGHAT, CDR2 FQNNGV. CDR3 DNA: TGTGCCAGCAGCTTATTTGGCGGGGAATCATACGAGCAGTACTTC. This gives the protein CASSLFGGESYEQYF.

This chain links TRBV19 with TRBJ1-1; perhaps TRBD1 as D (6 bases). Germline values: CDR1 LNHDA, CDR2 SQIVND (reference sequence). Trimming shortened V by 7 bases and J by 10 bases, and 22 bases separated the two germline ends. CDR3 length: 14 residues. CDR3 in DNA: TGTGCCAGTAATTCGCAGGGGATACCGATCGGAGCTTTCTTT. Translated, it gives CASNSQGIPIGAFF. Full variable domain (missing parts from reference TRBV19 and TRBJ1-1): DGGITQSPKYLFRKEGQNVTLSCEQNLNHDAMYWYRQDPGQGLRLIYYSQIVNDFQKGDIAEGYSVSREKKESFPLTVTSAQKNPTAFYLCASNSQGIPIGAFFGQGTRLTVV.

The chain is built from TRBV7-8 and TRBJ2-7, with D possibly matching TRBD1 (6 bases). V dropped 5 bases and J dropped 10 bases, with 18 bases sitting between them. Germline CDR1 SGHVS, CDR2 FQNEAQ. The CDR3 length is 13 residues. For the CDR3, the DNA is TGTGCCAGCAGCCCGGTAGCCAGGGGCGAACAGTACGTC. Translation: CASSPVARGEQYV.